These 27 T cell receptor beta chains were all obtained from the same sample, sequenced in a study of blood T cell repertoires in COVID-19. TCRdb's table, derived via immunoSEQ multiplex PCR, lists solely in-frame clones and lacks some. The table includes under 500,000 clones, around nine tenths detected once. Input material: peripheral blood. These receptors were obtained from a woman in her 30s with acute or convalescent COVID-19.

This rearrangement joins TRBV10-1 to TRBJ1-1; D gene ambiguous. V lost 5 bases to trimming and J lost 1 base, with 8 bases between them. Germline V gene lookup returns CDR1 WNHNN and CDR2 SYGVQD (reference sequence). The length of the CDR3 is 13 residues. Written as DNA, the CDR3 is TGCGCCAGCAGTCGCCTTAGGAACACTGAAGCTTTCTTT. Its protein is CASSRLRNTEAFF.

The chain couples TRBV2 to TRBJ2-5; D may be TRBD2 (5 bases). CDR1 is SNHLY and CDR2 is FYNNEI in the germline V gene. With 1 base removed from V and 5 bases from J, the gap between germline ends came to 8 bases. CDR3 length: 13 amino acids. The CDR3: CASSEGRGETQYF. The CDR3 coding sequence is TGTGCCAGCAGTGAAGGTCGGGGTGAGACCCAGTACTTC.

The rearrangement joins TRBV29-1 to TRBJ2-7; D possibly corresponds to TRBD1 (5 bases). The V gene's germline CDR1 is SQVTM and CDR2 ANQGSEA. The CDR3 is 12 amino acids. V lost 8 bases and J 2 bases, leaving 13 bases between the germline ends. The CDR3 sequence: CSFGNRPYEQYF. CDR3 bases: TGCAGCTTCGGTAACAGGCCCTACGAGCAGTACTTC.

The chain employs TRBV5-1 and TRBJ2-1; TRBD2 agrees at 16 bases. The germline V gene encodes CDR1 SGHRS and CDR2 YFSETQ. CDR3 length: 17 amino acids. After removal of 1 base from V and 5 bases from J, the junction contained 3 bases not matched to a gene. This chain's CDR3 is CASSLTGTSGGDNEQFF. For the CDR3, the DNA is TGCGCCAGCAGCTTGACCGGGACTAGCGGGGGGGACAATGAGCAGTTCTTC.

The chain carries TRBV5-1 and TRBJ1-2, with 8 bases that match TRBD1. The CDR3 loop spans 14 amino acids. Germline assignment: CDR1 SGHRS and CDR2 YFSETQ. The V segment lost 0 bases and the J segment 6 bases; nucleotides outside the gene matches: 4. CDR3 bases: TGCGCCAGCAGCTTGGATTCAGGGGGCGATGGCTACACCTTC. Its translation is CASSLDSGGDGYTF.

This chain joins TRBV5-1 and TRBJ2-3, with 13 bases fitting TRBD2. The germline gives CDR1 SGHRS, CDR2 YFSETQ. V was clipped by 3 bases and J by 6 bases; unmatched bases: 7. The length of the CDR3 is 16 residues. CDR3 DNA sequence: TGCGCCAGCAGCTACGGACTAGCGGGGGATGGTGATACGCAGTATTTT. As protein: CASSYGLAGDGDTQYF. Together with reference TRBV5-1 and TRBJ2-3, the CDR3 gives the full variable domain: KAGVTQTPRYLIKTRGQQVTLSCSPISGHRSVSWYQQTPGQGLQFLFEYFSETQRNKGNFPGRFSGRQFSNSRSEMNVSTLELGDSALYLCASSYGLAGDGDTQYFGPGTRLTVL.

V is TRBV6-5 and J is TRBJ1-2; 7 positions agree with TRBD1. Losses at the gene ends were 6 bases for V and 4 bases for J; bases not matched to a gene: 8. From germline, CDR1 is MNHEY and CDR2 SVGAGI. The CDR3 is made up of 14 amino acids. The CDR3 DNA reads as TGTGCCAGCAGACCGGGACAGCTCTCCTATGGCTACACCTTC. As protein: CASRPGQLSYGYTF.

This chain uses TRBV5-5 with TRBJ1-3; possibly TRBD1 for D (5 bases). Per the germline V gene, CDR1 is SGHKS and CDR2 is YYEKEE (reference sequence). V was pared by 0 bases and J by 0 bases, with 10 bases between. The CDR3 covers 16 residues. CDR3 bases: TGTGCCAGCAGCTTGGTGCCAGGGCCCTCTGGAAACACCATATATTTT. Translating gives CASSLVPGPSGNTIYF.

The gene calls are TRBV4-1 and TRBJ2-7; TRBD2 agrees at 7 bases. There are 14 residues in the CDR3. Trimming removed 0 bases from V and 6 bases from J; junction bases left unmatched: 5. The germline V gene encodes CDR1 MGHRA and CDR2 YSYEKL. The CDR3 protein is CASSQDASGLEQYF. For the CDR3, the DNA is TGCGCCAGCAGCCAAGACGCTAGCGGTCTCGAGCAGTACTTC.

This chain joins TRBV3-1 (or the pseudogene TRBV3-2) and TRBJ2-1, with TRBD2 identical over 7 bases. The CDR3 loop spans 16 amino acids. The V and J ends lost 0 bases and 5 bases, in that order; junction bases with no gene match: 7. Germline loops: CDR1 LGHDT, CDR2 YNNKEL (reference sequence). CDR3: CASSQDGWGGNNEQFF. CDR3 sequence (DNA): TGTGCCAGCAGCCAAGATGGGTGGGGGGGTAACAATGAGCAGTTCTTC.

This clone came up a few times. The genes are TRBV6-5 and TRBJ2-7, with 7 bases matching TRBD1. Trimming took 6 bases from V and 5 from J; bases not matched to a gene: 7. This CDR3 comprises 13 residues. From germline, CDR1 is MNHEY and CDR2 SVGAGI. The CDR3 bases are TGTGCCAGCAGAACAGGGGATTGGGACGAGCAGTACTTC. Translation gives CASRTGDWDEQYF.

In the case of this clone: Within the sample, other DNA sequences also encode this same CDR3. The rearrangement joins TRBV30 to TRBJ2-2, with D hard to call. The CDR3 covers 12 residues. Between the trimmed V and J ends, which lost 2 bases and 3 bases, there was a span of 4 bases. Germline values: CDR1 GTSNPN, CDR2 SVGIG (reference sequence). Here the CDR3 reads CAWSPYTGELFF. As DNA, the CDR3 is TGTGCCTGGAGTCCGTACACCGGGGAGCTGTTTTTT.

Of note for this clone: This sample also contains other DNA sequences that code for the same CDR3. The chain uses TRBV5-4 and TRBJ1-1; no clear D gene. This CDR3 has 12 amino acids. The V gene lost 1 base and the J gene lost 2 bases, with 3 bases spanning the gap. The V gene's germline CDR1 is SGHNT and CDR2 YYREEE (reference sequence). The CDR3 loop reads CASSLSNTEAFF. In DNA, the CDR3 is TGTGCCAGCAGCTTGAGCAACACTGAAGCTTTCTTT.

The rearrangement links TRBV3-1 (or the pseudogene TRBV3-2) to TRBJ2-1; D may be TRBD1 (6 bases). This CDR3 has 16 residues. Germline V CDR1 and CDR2: LGHDT, YNNKEL (reference sequence). Trimming stripped 4 bases from V and 0 bases from J, with 13 bases between. The CDR3 DNA follows: TGTGCCAGCAGCCGCCTACAGGGTAGCTCCTACAATGAGCAGTTCTTC. Translation gives CASSRLQGSSYNEQFF.

The chain has TRBV12-3 or TRBV12-4 and TRBJ2-2; no reliable D call. V lost 5 bases, J lost 8 bases, and 9 bases lay in between. CDR3 size: 12 residues. Here the CDR3 reads CASSLITGELFF. CDR3 nucleotide sequence: TGTGCCAGCAGTCTCATCACAGGGGAGCTGTTTTTT.

The genes are TRBV3-1 (or the pseudogene TRBV3-2) and TRBJ1-1, with 10 bases lining up with TRBD1. The CDR3 has 15 amino acids. Germline loops: CDR1 LGHDT, CDR2 YNNKEL (reference sequence). The trim removed 3 bases at V and 6 bases at J, leaving 7 bases unmatched. For the CDR3, the DNA is TGTGCCAGCAGCCAGTTGGGACAGGGGCAGTCTGAAGCTTTCTTT. It encodes CASSQLGQGQSEAFF.

Written as DNA, the CDR3 is TGTGCCAGCAGCAAAGGGGTCGGAGGCAGGGGGCCCCTCTATGGCTACACCTTC. Residues: CASSKGVGGRGPLYGYTF. The chain joins TRBV21-1 to TRBJ1-2; the table gives TRBD1 as D, unverified against the DNA. TRBV21-1 is assigned pseudogene status. The CDR3 consists of 18 residues.

The chain carries TRBV6-2 or TRBV6-3 and TRBJ1-5, with D possibly being TRBD1 (6 bases). From germline, CDR1 is MNHEY and CDR2 SVGEGT. V was shortened by 2 bases and J by 7 bases, with 12 bases between the two germline ends. This CDR3 comprises 14 residues. CDR3 loop: CASSYRGGGQPQHF. The CDR3 nucleotides are TGTGCCAGCAGTTACCGAGGGGGGGGACAGCCCCAGCATTTT.

The chain uses TRBV24-1 and TRBJ2-2; no clear D gene. V gave up 5 bases and J gave up 7 bases, with 4 bases separating them. This CDR3 has 11 amino acids. Germline V gene sequence: CDR1 KGHDR, CDR2 SFDVKD. DNA for the CDR3: TGTGCCACCAGTGTCCTCGGGGAGCTGTTTTTT. Protein: CATSVLGELFF.

The CDR3 sequence is CSVPLETQYF. In nucleotides, the CDR3 is TGCAGCGTTCCTTTAGAGACCCAGTACTTC. This chain connects TRBV29-1 to TRBJ2-5; no clear D. CDR1 SQVTM and CDR2 ANQGSEA come from the germline V gene. The CDR3 runs 10 residues. V gave up 5 bases and J gave up 4 bases, with 5 bases separating them. Looking up the rest from reference TRBV29-1 and TRBJ2-5 gives the full variable domain: SAVISQKPSRDICQRGTSLTIQCQVDSQVTMMFWYRQQPGQSLTLIATANQGSEATYESGFVIDKFPISRPNLTFSTLTVSNMSPEDSSIYLCSVPLETQYFGPGTRLLVL.

This clone appeared a single time. The chain has TRBV11-2 and TRBJ2-7; 10 bases agree with TRBD1. The junction had 7 bases not matched to a gene; V was cut back by 5 bases and J by 6 bases. The CDR3 loop spans 14 amino acids. Germline loops: CDR1 SGHAT, CDR2 FQNNGV. The CDR3 sequence is CASSGGDRGSEQYF. DNA of the CDR3: TGTGCCAGCAGCGGAGGGGACAGGGGATCCGAGCAGTACTTC.

The gene calls are TRBV15 and TRBJ1-3; possible D gene TRBD1, 6 bases. Trimming took 0 bases from V and 0 from J, leaving 12 bases between them. The CDR3 has 17 residues. The germline CDR1 and CDR2 sequences are LNHNV and YYDKDF (reference sequence). Here the CDR3 DNA reads TGTGCCACCAGCAGAGATCGGGGACAAGACTCTGGAAACACCATATATTTT. This encodes CATSRDRGQDSGNTIYF.

This clone was seen a single time. The chain employs TRBV5-1 and TRBJ1-6; TRBD1 matches 8 bases. The CDR3 sequence is 16 residues long. The germline V gene encodes CDR1 SGHRS and CDR2 YFSETQ. Losses at the gene ends were 4 bases for V and 10 bases for J; bases not matched to a gene: 13. DNA of the CDR3: TGCGCCAGCAGCCCCCGATCCGGACAGGGAGGATCACCCCTCCACTTT. This gives the protein CASSPRSGQGGSPLHF.

The chain recombines TRBV7-3 with TRBJ2-1, with 10 bases aligning to TRBD1. The CDR3 runs 14 residues. Germline assignment: CDR1 SGHTA and CDR2 FQGTGA. Unmatched junction bases numbered 1, after V lost 2 bases and J lost 6 bases. CDR3 bases: TGTGCCAGCAGCTTAGGGACAGGGGTCAATGAGCAGTTCTTC. Its protein product is CASSLGTGVNEQFF.

The gene calls are TRBV19 and TRBJ1-5; 8 positions match TRBD1. Trimming took 1 base from V and 7 from J; bases not matched to a gene: 3. Germline loops: CDR1 LNHDA, CDR2 SQIVND (reference sequence). This CDR3 is built from 14 residues. CDR3 in DNA: TGTGCCAGTAGTATAGGGACAGGGAAACAGCCCCAGCATTTT. It specifies CASSIGTGKQPQHF.

This clone showed up just once. This chain joins TRBV6-1 and TRBJ2-7, with TRBD2 as a possible D gene (5 bases). Trimming stripped 2 bases from V and 2 bases from J, with 13 bases between. CDR3 length equals 15 residues. In germline, CDR1 is MNHNS, CDR2 SASEGT. The CDR3 DNA is TGTGCCAGCAGTGAACGGGAAGGGCAACCCTACGAGCAGTACTTC. Protein: CASSEREGQPYEQYF.

The J gene is TRBJ1-6, the V gene TRBV18; 8 bases map to TRBD1. The CDR3 contains 13 residues. V dropped 4 bases and J dropped 7; count of bases not matched to a gene: 0. From germline, CDR1 is KGHSH and CDR2 LQKENI. CDR3 in amino acids: CASSRQGNSPLHF. DNA of the CDR3: TGTGCCAGCTCACGACAGGGGAATTCACCCCTCCACTTT.